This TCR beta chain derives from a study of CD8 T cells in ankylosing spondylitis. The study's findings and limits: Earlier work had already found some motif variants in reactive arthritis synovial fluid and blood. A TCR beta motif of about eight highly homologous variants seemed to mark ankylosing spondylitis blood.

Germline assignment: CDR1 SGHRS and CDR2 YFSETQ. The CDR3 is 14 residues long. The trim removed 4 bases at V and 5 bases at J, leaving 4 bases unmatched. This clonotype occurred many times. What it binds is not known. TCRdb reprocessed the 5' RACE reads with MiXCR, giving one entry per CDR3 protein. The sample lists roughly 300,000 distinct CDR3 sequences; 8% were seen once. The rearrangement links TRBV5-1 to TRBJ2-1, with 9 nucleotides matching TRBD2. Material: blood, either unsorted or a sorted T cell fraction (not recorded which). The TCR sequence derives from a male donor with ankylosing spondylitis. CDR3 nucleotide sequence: TGCGCCAGCAGCCTGACTAGCGGAGACAATGAGCAGTTCTTC. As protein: CASSLTSGDNEQFF.